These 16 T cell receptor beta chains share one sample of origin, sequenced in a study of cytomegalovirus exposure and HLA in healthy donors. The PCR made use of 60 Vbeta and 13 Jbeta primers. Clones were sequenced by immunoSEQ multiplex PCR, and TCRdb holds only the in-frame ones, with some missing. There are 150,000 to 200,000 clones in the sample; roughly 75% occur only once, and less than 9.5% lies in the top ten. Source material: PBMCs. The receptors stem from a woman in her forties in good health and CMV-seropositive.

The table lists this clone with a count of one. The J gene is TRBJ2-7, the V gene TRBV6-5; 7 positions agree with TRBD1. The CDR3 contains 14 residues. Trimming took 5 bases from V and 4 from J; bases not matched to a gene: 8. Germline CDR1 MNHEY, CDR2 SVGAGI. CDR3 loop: CASSPLGTVYEQYF. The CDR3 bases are TGTGCCAGCAGTCCCCTCGGGACAGTATACGAGCAGTACTTC.

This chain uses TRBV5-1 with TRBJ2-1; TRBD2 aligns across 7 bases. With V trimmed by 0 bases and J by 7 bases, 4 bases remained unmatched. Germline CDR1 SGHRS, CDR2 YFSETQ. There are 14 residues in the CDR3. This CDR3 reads CASSLVGEGNEQFF. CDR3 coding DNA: TGCGCCAGCAGCTTGGTCGGGGAGGGGAATGAGCAGTTCTTC.

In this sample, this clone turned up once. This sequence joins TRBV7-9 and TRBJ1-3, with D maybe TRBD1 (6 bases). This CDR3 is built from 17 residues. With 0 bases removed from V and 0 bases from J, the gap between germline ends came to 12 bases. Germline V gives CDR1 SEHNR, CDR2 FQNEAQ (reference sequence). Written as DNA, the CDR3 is TGTGCCAGCAGCTTAGCGTCGGGGACAAGCTCTGGAAACACCATATATTTT. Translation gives CASSLASGTSSGNTIYF.

CDR3 in DNA: TGTGCCAGCAGTCCTCGGGTCTTCGAGCAGTTCTTC. Translating it yields CASSPRVFEQFF. The chain couples TRBV2 to TRBJ2-1; D remains unclear. Deletions cut 5 bases from V and 10 bases from J, with 12 bases between. The CDR3 sequence is 12 residues long. Germline CDR1 and CDR2: SNHLY and FYNNEI.

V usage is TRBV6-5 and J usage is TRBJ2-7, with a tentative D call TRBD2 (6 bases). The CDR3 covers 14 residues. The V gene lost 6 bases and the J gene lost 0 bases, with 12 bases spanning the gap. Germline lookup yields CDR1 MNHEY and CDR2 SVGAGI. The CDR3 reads CASRQGLFSYEQYF. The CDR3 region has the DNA TGTGCCAGCAGGCAGGGACTGTTCTCCTACGAGCAGTACTTC.

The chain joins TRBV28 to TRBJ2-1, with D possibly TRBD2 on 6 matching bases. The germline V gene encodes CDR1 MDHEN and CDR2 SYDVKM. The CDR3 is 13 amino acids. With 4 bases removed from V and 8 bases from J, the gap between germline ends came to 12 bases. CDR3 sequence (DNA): TGTGCCAGCAGTTCCACTAGCCCCTATGAGCAGTTCTTC. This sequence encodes CASSSTSPYEQFF.

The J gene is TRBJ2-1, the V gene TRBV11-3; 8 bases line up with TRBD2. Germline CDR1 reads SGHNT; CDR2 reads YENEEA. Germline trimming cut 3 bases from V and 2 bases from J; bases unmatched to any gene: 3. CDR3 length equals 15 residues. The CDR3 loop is CASSFKLAAYNEQFF. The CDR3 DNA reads TGTGCCAGCAGCTTTAAACTAGCGGCCTACAATGAGCAGTTCTTC.

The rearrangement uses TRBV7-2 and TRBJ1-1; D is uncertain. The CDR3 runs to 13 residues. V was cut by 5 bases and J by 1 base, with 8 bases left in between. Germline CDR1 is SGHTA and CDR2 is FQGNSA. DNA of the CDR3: TGTGCCAGCAGCCGGGGAGAGAACACTGAAGCTTTCTTT. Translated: CASSRGENTEAFF.

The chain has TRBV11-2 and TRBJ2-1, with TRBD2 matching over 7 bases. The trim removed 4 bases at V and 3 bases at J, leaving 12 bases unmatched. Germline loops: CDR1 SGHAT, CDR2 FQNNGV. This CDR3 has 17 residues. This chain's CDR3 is CASSSLPSGGVYNEQFF. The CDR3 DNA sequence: TGTGCCAGCAGCTCACTCCCTAGCGGAGGAGTCTACAATGAGCAGTTCTTC.

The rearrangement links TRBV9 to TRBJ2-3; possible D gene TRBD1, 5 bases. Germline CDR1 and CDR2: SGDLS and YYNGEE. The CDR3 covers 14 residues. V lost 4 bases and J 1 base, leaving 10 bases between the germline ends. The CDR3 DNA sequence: TGTGCCAGCAGCCCACCGACAGGCACAGATACGCAGTATTTT. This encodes CASSPPTGTDTQYF.

The CDR3 reads CASSLGVGQGATNEKLFF. CDR3 nucleotides: TGTGCCAGCAGCTTAGGCGTCGGACAGGGGGCAACTAATGAAAAACTGTTTTTT. This rearrangement joins TRBV7-9 to TRBJ1-4, with TRBD1 identical over 10 bases. The CDR3 covers 18 residues. Germline V gene data show CDR1 as SEHNR and CDR2 as FQNEAQ (reference sequence). V trimming: 1 base; J trimming: 0 bases; junction bases outside the gene matches: 5. The whole variable domain, remainder taken from reference TRBV7-9 and TRBJ1-4, is DTGVSQNPRHKITKRGQNVTFRCDPISEHNRLYWYRQTLGQGPEFLTYFQNEAQLEKSRLLSDRFSAERPKGSFSTLEIQRTEQGDSAMYLCASSLGVGQGATNEKLFFGSGTQLSVL.

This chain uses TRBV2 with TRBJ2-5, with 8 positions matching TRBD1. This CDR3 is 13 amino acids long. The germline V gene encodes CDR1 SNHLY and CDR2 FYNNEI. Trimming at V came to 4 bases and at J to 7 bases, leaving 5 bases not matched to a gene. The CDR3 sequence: CASSGQGTATQYF. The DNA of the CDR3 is TGTGCCAGCAGTGGACAGGGGACCGCGACCCAGTACTTC. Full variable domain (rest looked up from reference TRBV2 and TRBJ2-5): EPEVTQTPSHQVTQMGQEVILRCVPISNHLYFYWYRQILGQKVEFLVSFYNNEISEKSEIFDDQFSVERPDGSNFTLKIRSTKLEDSAMYFCASSGQGTATQYFGPGTRLLVL.

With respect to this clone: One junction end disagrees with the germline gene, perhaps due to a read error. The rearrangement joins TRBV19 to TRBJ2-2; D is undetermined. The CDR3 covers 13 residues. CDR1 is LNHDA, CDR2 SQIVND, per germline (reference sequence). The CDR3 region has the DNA TGTGCCGGTAGTATAGATCCAGCCGGGGAGCTGTTTTTT. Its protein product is CAGSIDPAGELFF.

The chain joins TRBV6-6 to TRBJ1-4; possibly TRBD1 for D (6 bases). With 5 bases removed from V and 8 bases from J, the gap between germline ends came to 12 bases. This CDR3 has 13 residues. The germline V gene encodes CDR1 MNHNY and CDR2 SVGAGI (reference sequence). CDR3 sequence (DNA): TGTGCCAGCAGTACCCGAGGGGGAGAAAAACTGTTTTTT. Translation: CASSTRGGEKLFF.

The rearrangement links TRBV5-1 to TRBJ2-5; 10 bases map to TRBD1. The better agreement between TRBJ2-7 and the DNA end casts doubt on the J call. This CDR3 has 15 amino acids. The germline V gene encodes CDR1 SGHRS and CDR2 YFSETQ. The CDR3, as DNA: TGCGCCAGCAGCTTAGGTCGGGACAGGGGCTACGAGCAGTACTTC. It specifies CASSLGRDRGYEQYF.

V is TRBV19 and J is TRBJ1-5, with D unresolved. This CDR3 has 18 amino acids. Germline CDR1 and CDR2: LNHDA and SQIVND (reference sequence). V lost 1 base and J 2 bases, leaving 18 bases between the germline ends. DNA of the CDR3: TGTGCCAGTAGTATAGGCGGGTTTCTGGCCTCGGGCAATCAGCCCCAGCATTTT. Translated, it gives CASSIGGFLASGNQPQHF.